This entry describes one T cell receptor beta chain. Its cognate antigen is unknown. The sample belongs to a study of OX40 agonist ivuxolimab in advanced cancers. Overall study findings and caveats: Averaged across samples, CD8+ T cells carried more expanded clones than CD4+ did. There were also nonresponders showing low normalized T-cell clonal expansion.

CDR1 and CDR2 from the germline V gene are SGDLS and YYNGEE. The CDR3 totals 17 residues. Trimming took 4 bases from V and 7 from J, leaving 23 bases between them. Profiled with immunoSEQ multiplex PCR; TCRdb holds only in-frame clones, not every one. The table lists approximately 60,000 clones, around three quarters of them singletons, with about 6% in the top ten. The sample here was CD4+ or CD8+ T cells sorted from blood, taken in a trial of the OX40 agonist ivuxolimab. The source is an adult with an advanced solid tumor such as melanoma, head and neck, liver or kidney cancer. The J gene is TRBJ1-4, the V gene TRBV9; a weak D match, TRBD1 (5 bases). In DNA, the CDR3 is TGTGCCAGCAGCCCTAGCAGCGGGGGAGTCCGGGGTGAAAAACTGTTTTTT. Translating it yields CASSPSSGGVRGEKLFF.